A single sample is the source of the 20 T cell receptor beta chains below, sequenced in a study of T cell repertoires in cytomegalovirus infection. TCRdb re-derived calls from the reads in MiXCR, one entry per CDR3 protein. The sample contains 400,000 to 550,000 distinct CDR3 sequences, around 11% of which appear only once. The sample taken for sequencing was PBMCs. The receptors derive from a human donor in good health (CMV status not recorded). Some clones in this sample may be carry-over from other donors' samples.

This clonotype was counted a single time. The gene calls are TRBV19 and TRBJ2-5, with TRBD2 matching 9 bases. Germline V gene sequence: CDR1 LNHDA, CDR2 SQIVND (reference sequence). The CDR3 totals 15 residues. Trimming cost V 10 bases and J 2 bases; bases outside gene matches: 11. CDR3 region: CANRSRSGGQETQYF. CDR3 bases: TGTGCCAATAGATCGCGCAGCGGGGGGCAAGAGACCCAGTACTTC.

This clonotype showed up many times. The chain is built from TRBV6-5 and TRBJ2-5, with 10 bases identical to TRBD2. The length of the CDR3 is 18 residues. Germline V gene lookup returns CDR1 MNHEY and CDR2 SVGAGI. V lost 6 bases, J lost 0 bases, and 13 bases stayed unmatched. The chain's CDR3 is CASSPSLAGAEYQETQYF. The CDR3 DNA follows: TGTGCCAGCAGCCCCTCCCTAGCGGGAGCCGAGTACCAAGAGACCCAGTACTTC.

In this sample, this clonotype turned up many times. The chain combines TRBV20-1 with TRBJ1-5; perhaps TRBD1 as D (5 bases). Trimming shortened V by 7 bases and J by 5 bases, and 15 bases separated the two germline ends. This CDR3 comprises 13 residues. CDR1 DFQATT and CDR2 SNEGSKA come from the germline V gene (reference sequence). CDR3 bases: TGCAGTGTAGGGGCAGGGCGGGATCAGCCCCAGCATTTT. Translation gives CSVGAGRDQPQHF.

This clonotype has a count of ten or more. The CDR3 here is CASSQDPGPYGYTF. DNA of the CDR3: TGCGCCAGCAGCCAAGATCCAGGGCCCTATGGCTACACCTTC. The chain links TRBV4-1 to TRBJ1-2, with a weak D call TRBD1 (5 bases). The germline V and J ends were trimmed by 0 bases and 4 bases, with 9 bases remaining between them. Per germline, CDR1 MGHRA and CDR2 YSYEKL. The CDR3 covers 14 residues.

The chain couples TRBV2 to TRBJ2-2, with 13 bases matching TRBD2. V trimming: 11 bases; J trimming: 6 bases; junction bases outside the gene matches: 9. This CDR3 has 15 amino acids. CDR1 and CDR2 from the germline V gene are SNHLY and FYNNEI. This CDR3 reads CAQRGTSGIPGELFF. CDR3 DNA sequence: TGTGCCCAGCGAGGGACTAGCGGGATTCCCGGGGAGCTGTTTTTT.

Many counts were recorded for this clonotype. V gene TRBV4-2 combines with J gene TRBJ2-1; 12 positions match TRBD2. The V gene end was trimmed by 1 base and the J gene end by 0 bases; junction bases not matched to a gene: 13. This CDR3 contains 21 residues. Per germline, CDR1 LGHNA and CDR2 YNFKEQ. The CDR3 coding sequence is TGTGCCAGCAGCCAAGCAATACTAGCGGGAGGTCCAAATAGCTCCTACAATGAGCAGTTCTTC. It specifies CASSQAILAGGPNSSYNEQFF.

This chain links TRBV28 with TRBJ2-1, with TRBD2 matching 7 bases. The length of the CDR3 is 15 residues. The ends lost 8 bases at V and 5 bases at J; junction bases unmatched: 12. Per germline, CDR1 MDHEN and CDR2 SYDVKM. The CDR3 region has the DNA TGTGCCAGCGCAAGTAGGGACTACACCGACAATGAGCAGTTCTTC. Amino acid sequence: CASASRDYTDNEQFF. Complete variable domain (other parts from reference TRBV28 and TRBJ2-1): DVKVTQSSRYLVKRTGEKVFLECVQDMDHENMFWYRQDPGLGLRLIYFSYDVKMKEKGDIPEGYSVSREKKERFSLILESASTNQTSMYLCASASRDYTDNEQFFGPGTRLTVL.

The table lists this clonotype with a few counts. The genes are TRBV7-8 and TRBJ1-3; no reliable D call. This CDR3 spans 15 amino acids. CDR1 and CDR2 (germline): SGHVS, FQNEAQ. The germline V and J ends were trimmed by 1 base and 2 bases, with 9 bases remaining between them. CDR3 amino acids: CASSLDLSTGNTIYF. The CDR3 DNA sequence: TGTGCCAGCAGCTTAGATTTGAGCACTGGAAACACCATATATTTT. The entire variable domain, with the rest obtained from reference TRBV7-8 and TRBJ1-3, is as follows: GAGVSQSPRYKVAKRGQDVALRCDPISGHVSLFWYQQALGQGPEFLTYFQNEAQLDKSGLPSDRFFAERPEGSVSTLKIQRTQQEDSAVYLCASSLDLSTGNTIYFGEGSWLTVV.

The table lists this clonotype with a few counts. The gene calls are TRBV3-1 and TRBJ2-1; possibly TRBD2 for D (5 bases). The germline gives CDR1 LGHDT, CDR2 YNNKEL (reference sequence). The CDR3 sequence is 17 residues long. V shed 0 bases and J shed 0 bases, with 12 bases lying between them. The CDR3 DNA follows: TGTGCCAGCAGCCAAGAACCTTCGGGGAGCTCCTACAATGAGCAGTTCTTC. Translated: CASSQEPSGSSYNEQFF.

This clonotype was found many times. V is TRBV7-8 and J is TRBJ2-7; no clear D gene. The CDR3 sequence is 14 residues long. CDR1 is SGHVS and CDR2 is FQNEAQ in the germline V gene. Deletions cut 5 bases from V and 5 bases from J, with 16 bases between. This CDR3 reads CASSRDPSRDEQYF. For the CDR3, the DNA is TGTGCCAGCAGCCGCGACCCCTCACGGGACGAGCAGTACTTC.

This clonotype showed up many times. The chain uses TRBV12-3 or TRBV12-4 and TRBJ1-6; D is ambiguous. CDR3 length: 12 amino acids. V was trimmed by 5 bases and J by 7 bases, leaving 6 bases between them. The CDR3 sequence: CASSTSNSPLHF. In DNA form, the CDR3 reads TGTGCCAGCAGTACATCCAATTCACCCCTCCACTTT.

This clonotype was detected many times. The chain combines TRBV6-2 or TRBV6-3 with TRBJ2-6, with D tentatively TRBD1 or TRBD2 (5 bases each). CDR3 length: 16 amino acids. Deletions cut 7 bases from V and 2 bases from J, with 15 bases between. Per germline, CDR1 MNHEY and CDR2 SVGEGT. The CDR3 is CASNRSGATGANVLTF. The DNA for the CDR3 is TGTGCCAGCAACCGCTCCGGGGCGACTGGGGCCAACGTCCTGACTTTC.

The chain is built from TRBV25-1 and TRBJ1-6, with 7 bases that match TRBD1. Germline CDR1 MGHDK, CDR2 SYGVNS. V was clipped by 1 base and J by 13 bases; unmatched bases: 13. The CDR3 totals 16 residues. CDR3 protein: CASSESTTGRRDPLHF. DNA for the CDR3: TGTGCCAGCAGTGAATCCACGACAGGGCGGAGGGATCCCCTCCACTTT.

The table lists this clonotype with many counts. The chain recombines TRBV4-1 with TRBJ1-2; D is possibly TRBD1 (5 bases). V gave up 0 bases and J gave up 2 bases, with 10 bases separating them. Germline V gene sequence: CDR1 MGHRA, CDR2 YSYEKL. There are 15 residues in the CDR3. CDR3 coding DNA: TGCGCCAGCAGCCAAGATGGCCAGGGCAACTATGGCTACACCTTC. This encodes CASSQDGQGNYGYTF.

In the case of this clonotype: This may be a read error: a much more frequent sequence differs by one nucleotide. The gene calls are TRBV5-3 and TRBJ2-1, with 8 bases that match TRBD2. TRBV5-3 falls under the ORF class, with uncertain function. This CDR3 spans 16 amino acids. CDR3 loop: CASSRTSISSYDEQFF. The CDR3 bases are TGTGCCAGCAGCCGGACTAGCATAAGCTCCTACGATGAGCAGTTCTTC.

This clonotype occurred once. One junction end does not reproduce the germline sequence, and a read error may be involved. The rearrangement links TRBV11-3 to TRBJ2-4; 7 bases match TRBD2. The CDR3 has 17 residues. The V gene's germline CDR1 is SGHNT and CDR2 YENEEA. The CDR3 region is CASSSEPGEGSKNIQCF. The CDR3 DNA sequence: TGTGCCAGCAGCTCAGAGCCGGGGGAGGGATCCAAAAACATTCAGTGCTTC.

There are a few counts of this clonotype. The chain combines TRBV24-1 with TRBJ2-1; 12 bases align to TRBD2. Germline assignment: CDR1 KGHDR and CDR2 SFDVKD. The CDR3 contains 18 residues. V shed 5 bases and J 6 bases; nucleotides not matched to a gene: 13. The DNA for the CDR3 is TGTGCCACCAGTGCACTAGCGGGAGGAGGGGGGATTGGCAATGAGCAGTTCTTC. Translating it yields CATSALAGGGGIGNEQFF.

This clonotype has a count of ten or more. The chain combines TRBV10-3 with TRBJ2-7; possible D gene TRBD2, 5 bases. Germline V lookup: CDR1 ENHRY, CDR2 SYGVKD. The CDR3 is 11 amino acids. Trimming removed 7 bases at V and 4 bases at J, with 8 bases between. CDR3 coding DNA: TGTGCCATCACCCGGGGTTACGAGCAGTACTTC. Its protein product is CAITRGYEQYF.

This clonotype was detected a few times. The chain employs TRBV29-1 and TRBJ2-1, with TRBD2 identical over 11 bases. Germline V gene data show CDR1 as SQVTM and CDR2 as ANQGSEA. There are 14 residues in the CDR3. V shed 8 bases and J 7 bases; nucleotides not matched to a gene: 10. The CDR3 bases are TGCAGCTCGGTAGCGGGAGGGCCTAAGAATGAGCAGTTCTTC. Amino acid sequence: CSSVAGGPKNEQFF.

This clonotype has a count of ten or more. This chain links TRBV19 with TRBJ2-1; 8 nucleotides line up with TRBD1. CDR3 length: 12 residues. The V segment lost 4 bases and the J segment 10 bases; nucleotides outside the gene matches: 3. Germline V gene data show CDR1 as LNHDA and CDR2 as SQIVND (reference sequence). The CDR3 nucleotides read TGTGCCAGTAGTACAGGGGACAGGGAGCAGTTCTTC. It specifies CASSTGDREQFF.